These 10 T cell receptor beta chains share one sample of origin, sequenced in a study of control samples from healthy donors and cancer patients. TCRdb's table, derived via immunoSEQ multiplex PCR, lists solely in-frame clones and lacks some. This table holds 50,000 to 70,000 clones, roughly 95% found once. Specimen: blood. Receptors were obtained from a woman between 18 and 29 years old in good health.

This chain uses TRBV15 with TRBJ2-5; maybe TRBD2 (5 bases). Trimming cost V 0 bases and J 6 bases, with 14 bases left between them. Germline V lookup: CDR1 LNHNV, CDR2 YYDKDF (reference sequence). The CDR3 runs to 15 residues. CDR3 bases: TGTGCCACCAGCAGAGATCGGTCTAGCTTGAAGACCCAGTACTTC. This encodes CATSRDRSSLKTQYF.

The rearrangement links TRBV27 to TRBJ2-2; 7 bases agree with TRBD1. The CDR3 totals 14 residues. CDR1 and CDR2 (germline): MNHEY, SMNVEV (reference sequence). Trimming at V came to 6 bases and at J to 1 base, leaving 2 bases not matched to a gene. This CDR3 is CASRRTGNTGELFF. The CDR3 DNA reads as TGTGCCAGCAGAAGGACAGGGAACACCGGGGAGCTGTTTTTT.

The chain has TRBV2 and TRBJ2-3; 9 bases agree with TRBD1. Per germline, CDR1 SNHLY and CDR2 FYNNEI. V dropped 6 bases and J dropped 3; count of bases not matched to a gene: 7. This CDR3 region has 15 residues. CDR3 sequence: CASRLRTGVTDTQYF. The CDR3 coding sequence is TGTGCCAGCAGGCTAAGGACAGGGGTAACAGATACGCAGTATTTT.

The chain joins TRBV7-6 to TRBJ1-1; TRBD1 matches 7 bases. This CDR3 is 14 amino acids long. V lost 3 bases to trimming and J lost 0 bases; unmatched junction nucleotides: 1. Germline CDR1 and CDR2: SGHVS and FNYEAQ. The chain's CDR3 is CASSLGQLNTEAFF. In DNA, the CDR3 is TGTGCCAGCAGCTTGGGACAGCTGAACACTGAAGCTTTCTTT. Using reference TRBV7-6 and TRBJ1-1 for the parts outside the CDR3, the full variable domain is GAGVSQSPRYKVTKRGQDVALRCDPISGHVSLYWYRQALGQGPEFLTYFNYEAQQDKSGLPNDRFSAERPEGSISTLTIQRTEQRDSAMYRCASSLGQLNTEAFFGQGTRLTVV.

This sequence joins TRBV27 and TRBJ1-5; D call uncertain. The germline CDR1 and CDR2 sequences are MNHEY and SMNVEV (reference sequence). The CDR3 loop spans 14 amino acids. V lost 6 bases and J 5 bases, leaving 14 bases between the germline ends. In DNA, the CDR3 is TGTGCCAGCAGCCCCCGGGGTGGGCATCAGCCCCAGCATTTT. Translating gives CASSPRGGHQPQHF.

J is TRBJ2-1 and V is TRBV15; D is ambiguous. Trimming took 5 bases from V and 10 from J, leaving 9 bases between them. The CDR3 has 11 amino acids. Germline V CDR1 and CDR2: LNHNV, YYDKDF (reference sequence). CDR3 coding DNA: TGTGCCACCAGCTTAATAGGGGAGCAGTTCTTC. This encodes CATSLIGEQFF.

The chain has TRBV11-2 and TRBJ1-1; no clear D. Trimming took 2 bases from V and 8 from J, leaving 15 bases between them. This CDR3 comprises 14 residues. Germline lookup yields CDR1 SGHAT and CDR2 FQNNGV. CDR3 nucleotide sequence: TGTGCCAGCAGCTTATTTTACGCTGTGGAAGAAGCTTTCTTT. It codes for CASSLFYAVEEAFF.

This sequence joins TRBV9 and TRBJ1-2; possibly TRBD1 for D (5 bases). Between the trimmed V and J ends, which lost 4 bases and 3 bases, there was a span of 25 bases. This CDR3 has 18 amino acids. In germline, CDR1 is SGDLS, CDR2 YYNGEE. In nucleotides, the CDR3 is TGTGCCAGCAGCTTCCGGGACGCCGTAAGCCCCGTCGACTATGGCTACACCTTC. This codes for CASSFRDAVSPVDYGYTF.

The V and J genes are TRBV2 and TRBJ2-1; 12 nucleotides agree with TRBD2. The V gene's germline CDR1 is SNHLY and CDR2 FYNNEI. The CDR3 spans 18 residues. V was pared by 1 base and J by 0 bases, with 4 bases of the junction left unmatched. The CDR3 is CASSEGLAGGTSYNEQFF. The DNA of the CDR3 is TGTGCCAGCAGTGAAGGCCTAGCGGGGGGGACCTCCTACAATGAGCAGTTCTTC.

J is TRBJ2-1 and V is TRBV19; TRBD1 or TRBD2 may be the D gene (5 bases each). This CDR3 has 12 amino acids. Per the germline V gene, CDR1 is LNHDA and CDR2 is SQIVND (reference sequence). Between the trimmed V and J ends, which lost 9 bases and 9 bases, there was a span of 15 bases. DNA of the CDR3: TGTGCCAGCGGGATGGGGGTCGGTGAGCAGTTCTTC. It encodes CASGMGVGEQFF.